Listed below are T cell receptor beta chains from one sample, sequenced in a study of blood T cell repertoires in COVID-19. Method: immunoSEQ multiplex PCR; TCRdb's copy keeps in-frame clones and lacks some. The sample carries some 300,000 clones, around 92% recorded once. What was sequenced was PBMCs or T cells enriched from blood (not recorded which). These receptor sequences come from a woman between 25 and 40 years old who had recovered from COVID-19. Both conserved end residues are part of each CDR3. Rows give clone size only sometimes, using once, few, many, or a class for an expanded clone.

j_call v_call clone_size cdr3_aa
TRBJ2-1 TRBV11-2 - CASSSFSGTRVHEQFF
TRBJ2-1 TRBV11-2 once CASSLGAGGLHEQFF
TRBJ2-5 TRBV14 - CASSQLTQYF
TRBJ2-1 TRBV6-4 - CASSEAGNSGLGYNEQFF
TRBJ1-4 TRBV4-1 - CASSRIYTRDRENEKLFF
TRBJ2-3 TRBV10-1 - CASSDEGQGVTDTQYF
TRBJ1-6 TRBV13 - CASSPGTDNSPLHF
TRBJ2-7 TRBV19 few CASGNQEGTYEQYF
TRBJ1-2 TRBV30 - CAWSVPGGERYGYTF
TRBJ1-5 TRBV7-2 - CASSYAGGNQPQHF
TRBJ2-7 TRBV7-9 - CASSLSIGGTYYEQYF
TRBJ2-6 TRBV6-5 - CASRRTGTGANVLTF
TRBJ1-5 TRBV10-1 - CASSVGQGQPQHF
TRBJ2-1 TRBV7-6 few CASSLVQTGFLPGEQFF
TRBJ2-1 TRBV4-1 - CASSPIRTSGRSYNEQFF
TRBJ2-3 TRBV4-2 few CASSSGVGVVTDTQYF
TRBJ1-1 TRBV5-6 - CASSLAGVRGGNTEAFF